This note documents a single T cell receptor (beta chain) sequence. Its antigen is not identified. Unexposed donor CD4+ T cells date from about 2011-2018, before the COVID-19 pandemic. Sequencing used immunoSEQ multiplex PCR; TCRdb keeps in-frame clones, though not all of them. The sample has about 65,000 clones; 75% to 90% are singletons. The data were taken from a study of CD4 T cells in relation to SARS-CoV-2 and coronaviruses. Study-wide results and limits: About 65% of donors had memory CD4+ clonotypes crossrecognizing SARS-CoV-2 and common cold coronavirus spike.

In germline, CDR1 is SGHTA, CDR2 FQGNSA. CDR3 length: 15 residues. J gave up 4 bases and V 4 bases, and 9 bases lay outside the gene matches. The chain combines TRBV7-2 with TRBJ1-2; TRBD1 aligns across 7 bases. The receptor comes from a human donor in good health. The source material was memory CD4+ T cells from PBMCs. The CDR3 region has the DNA TGTGCCAGCAGCTCGATCCTCAGGGGGATCTATGGCTACACCTTC. Amino acid sequence: CASSSILRGIYGYTF.